This TCR beta chain was recovered during a study of blood T cell repertoires in COVID-19. Across the study: The study drew acute and convalescent COVID-19 samples from the United States, Italy and Spain.

V was clipped by 4 bases and J by 0 bases, with 13 bases between them. Germline V CDR1 and CDR2: MNHEY, SVGAGI. CDR3 length equals 16 residues. Assay used: immunoSEQ multiplex PCR; TCRdb lists only in-frame clones, some missing. The table lists around 45,000 clones, around nine tenths of them singletons. This receptor was identified in a man between 60 and 75 years old with active or convalescent COVID-19. What was sequenced was peripheral blood. This chain links TRBV6-5 with TRBJ1-3; D is perhaps TRBD1 (6 bases). The CDR3 nucleotides are TGTGCCAGCAGTTCGTCGACAGGCAGCTCTGGAAACACCATATATTTT. Translation gives CASSSSTGSSGNTIYF.